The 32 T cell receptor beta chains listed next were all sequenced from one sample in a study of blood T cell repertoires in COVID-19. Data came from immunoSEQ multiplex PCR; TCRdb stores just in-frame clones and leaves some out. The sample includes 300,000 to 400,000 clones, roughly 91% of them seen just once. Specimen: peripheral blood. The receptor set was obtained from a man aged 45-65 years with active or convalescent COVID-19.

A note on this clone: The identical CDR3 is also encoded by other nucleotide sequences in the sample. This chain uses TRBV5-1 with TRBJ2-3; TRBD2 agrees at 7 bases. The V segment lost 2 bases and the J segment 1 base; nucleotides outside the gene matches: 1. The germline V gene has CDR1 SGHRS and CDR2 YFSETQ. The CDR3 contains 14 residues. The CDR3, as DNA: TGCGCCAGCAGCTTTGCGGGGGGCACAGATACGCAGTATTTT. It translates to CASSFAGGTDTQYF.

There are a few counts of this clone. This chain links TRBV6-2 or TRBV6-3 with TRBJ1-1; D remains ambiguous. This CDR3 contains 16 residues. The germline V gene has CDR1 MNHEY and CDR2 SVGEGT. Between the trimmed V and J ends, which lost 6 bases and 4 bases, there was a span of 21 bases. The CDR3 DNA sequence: TGTGCCAGCAGCCACGGTTCGAGGTCGAAAGGCACTGAAGCTTTCTTT. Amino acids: CASSHGSRSKGTEAFF.

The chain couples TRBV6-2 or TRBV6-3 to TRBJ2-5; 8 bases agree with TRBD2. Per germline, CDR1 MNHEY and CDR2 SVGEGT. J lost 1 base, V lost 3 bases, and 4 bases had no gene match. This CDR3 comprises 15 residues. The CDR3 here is CASSYSGGFQETQYF. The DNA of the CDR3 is TGTGCCAGCAGTTATTCGGGGGGGTTCCAAGAGACCCAGTACTTC.

Here the CDR3 reads CASRDNNSPLHF. The CDR3, as DNA: TGTGCCAGCAGGGACAATAATTCACCCCTCCACTTT. This chain uses TRBV6-5 with TRBJ1-6; a weak D match, TRBD1 (5 bases). The V and J ends lost 6 bases and 5 bases respectively, with 5 bases between them. CDR3 length: 12 amino acids. Germline lookup yields CDR1 MNHEY and CDR2 SVGAGI.

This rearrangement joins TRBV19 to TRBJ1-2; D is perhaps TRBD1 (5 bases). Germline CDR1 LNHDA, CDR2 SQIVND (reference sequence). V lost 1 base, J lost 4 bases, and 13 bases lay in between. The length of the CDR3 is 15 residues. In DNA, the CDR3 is TGTGCCAGTAGTATAGTCGGAGAAAGGGGCTATGGCTACACCTTC. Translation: CASSIVGERGYGYTF.

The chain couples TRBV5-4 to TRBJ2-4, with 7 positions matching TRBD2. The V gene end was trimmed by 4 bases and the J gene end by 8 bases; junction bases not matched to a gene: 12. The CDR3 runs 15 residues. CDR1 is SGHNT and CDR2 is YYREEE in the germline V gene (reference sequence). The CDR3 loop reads CASSVSGTTRDIQYF. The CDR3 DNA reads TGTGCCAGCAGCGTATCCGGGACTACCAGGGACATTCAGTACTTC.

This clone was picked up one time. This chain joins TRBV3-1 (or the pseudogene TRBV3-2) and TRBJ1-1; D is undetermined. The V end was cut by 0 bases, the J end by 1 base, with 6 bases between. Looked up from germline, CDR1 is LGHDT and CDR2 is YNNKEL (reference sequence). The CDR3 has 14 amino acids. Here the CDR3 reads CASSQELGNTEAFF. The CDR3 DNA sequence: TGTGCCAGCAGCCAAGAACTTGGGAACACTGAAGCTTTCTTT.

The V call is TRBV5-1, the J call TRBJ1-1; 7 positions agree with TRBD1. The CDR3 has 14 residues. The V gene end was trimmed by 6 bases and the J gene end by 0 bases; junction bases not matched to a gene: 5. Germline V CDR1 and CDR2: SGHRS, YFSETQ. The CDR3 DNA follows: TGCGCCAGCACCCCGACAGGGATGAACACTGAAGCTTTCTTT. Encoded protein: CASTPTGMNTEAFF.

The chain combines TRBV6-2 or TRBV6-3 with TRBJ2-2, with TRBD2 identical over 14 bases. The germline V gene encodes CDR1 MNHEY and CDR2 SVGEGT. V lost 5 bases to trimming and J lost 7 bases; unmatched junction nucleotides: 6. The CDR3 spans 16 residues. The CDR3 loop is CASSPLTSGRVGELFF. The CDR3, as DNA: TGTGCCAGCAGTCCACTGACTAGCGGGAGGGTCGGGGAGCTGTTTTTT.

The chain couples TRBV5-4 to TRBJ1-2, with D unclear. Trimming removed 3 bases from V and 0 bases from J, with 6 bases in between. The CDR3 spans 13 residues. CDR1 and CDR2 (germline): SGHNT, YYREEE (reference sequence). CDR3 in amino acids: CASSSGTNYGYTF. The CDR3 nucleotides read TGTGCCAGCAGCTCTGGCACTAACTATGGCTACACCTTC. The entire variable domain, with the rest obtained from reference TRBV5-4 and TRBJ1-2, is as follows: ETGVTQSPTHLIKTRGQQVTLRCSSQSGHNTVSWYQQALGQGPQFIFQYYREEENGRGNFPPRFSGLQFPNYSSELNVNALELDDSALYLCASSSGTNYGYTFGSGTRLTVV.

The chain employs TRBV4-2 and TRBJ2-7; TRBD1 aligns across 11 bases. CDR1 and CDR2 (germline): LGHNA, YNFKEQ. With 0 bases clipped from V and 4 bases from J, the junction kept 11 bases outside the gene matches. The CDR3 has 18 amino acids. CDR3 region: CASSQDNTGQGAVYEQYF. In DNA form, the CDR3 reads TGTGCCAGCAGCCAAGATAATACAGGACAGGGGGCGGTTTACGAGCAGTACTTC.

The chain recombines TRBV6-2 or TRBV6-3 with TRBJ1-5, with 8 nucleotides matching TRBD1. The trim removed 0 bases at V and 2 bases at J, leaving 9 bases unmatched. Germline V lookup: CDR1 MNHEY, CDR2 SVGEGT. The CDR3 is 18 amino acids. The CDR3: CASSYSTLTGDRNQPQHF. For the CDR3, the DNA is TGTGCCAGCAGTTACTCCACCCTGACAGGGGACCGCAATCAGCCCCAGCATTTT.

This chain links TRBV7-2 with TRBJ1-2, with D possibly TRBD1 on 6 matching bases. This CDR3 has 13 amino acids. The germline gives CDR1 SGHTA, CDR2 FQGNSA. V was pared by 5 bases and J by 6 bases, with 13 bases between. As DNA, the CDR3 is TGTGCCAGCAGCCCCAGGGGAGGGGATGGCTACACCTTC. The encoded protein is CASSPRGGDGYTF.

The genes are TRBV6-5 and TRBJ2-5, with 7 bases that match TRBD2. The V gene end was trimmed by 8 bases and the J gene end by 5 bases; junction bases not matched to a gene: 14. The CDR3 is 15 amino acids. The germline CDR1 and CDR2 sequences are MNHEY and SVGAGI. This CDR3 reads CASSGGPRSMETQYF. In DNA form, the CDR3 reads TGTGCCAGCTCGGGGGGTCCTAGGAGTATGGAGACCCAGTACTTC.

For the CDR3, the DNA is TGTGCCAGCAGCTTAGTTGGAGGCCGGGCTAACACTGAAGCTTTCTTT. Amino acid sequence: CASSLVGGRANTEAFF. V and J are TRBV7-8 and TRBJ1-1; D not certain. V lost 1 base and J lost 2, with 14 bases in between. The length of the CDR3 is 16 residues. Germline CDR1 reads SGHVS; CDR2 reads FQNEAQ.

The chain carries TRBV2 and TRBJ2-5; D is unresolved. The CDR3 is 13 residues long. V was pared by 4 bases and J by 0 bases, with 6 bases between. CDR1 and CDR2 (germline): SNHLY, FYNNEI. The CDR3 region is CASSGADQETQYF. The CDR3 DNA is TGTGCCAGCAGTGGGGCAGACCAAGAGACCCAGTACTTC.

The CDR3 spells CASSQVTSPAGEQFF. CDR3 nucleotide sequence: TGTGCCAGCAGCCAAGTAACTTCCCCTGCCGGTGAGCAGTTCTTC. This rearrangement joins TRBV4-2 to TRBJ2-1; D unclear. The V gene's germline CDR1 is LGHNA and CDR2 YNFKEQ. Trimming took 1 base from V and 9 from J, leaving 16 bases between them. CDR3 length equals 15 residues.

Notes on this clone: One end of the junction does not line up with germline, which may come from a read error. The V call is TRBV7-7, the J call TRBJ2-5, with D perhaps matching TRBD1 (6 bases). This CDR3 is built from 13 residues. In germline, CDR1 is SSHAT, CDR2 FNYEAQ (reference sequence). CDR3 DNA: TGTGCTAGCAGCATACAGGGAGAAGAGACCCAGTACTTC. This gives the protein CASSIQGEETQYF.

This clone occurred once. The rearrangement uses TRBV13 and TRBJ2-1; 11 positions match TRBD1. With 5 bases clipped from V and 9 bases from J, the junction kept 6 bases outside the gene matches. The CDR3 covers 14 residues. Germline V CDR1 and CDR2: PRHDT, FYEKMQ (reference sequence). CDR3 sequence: CASSSRDRGFEQFF. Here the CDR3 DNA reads TGTGCCAGCAGCAGCCGGGACAGGGGGTTTGAGCAGTTCTTC. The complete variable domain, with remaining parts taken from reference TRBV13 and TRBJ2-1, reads AAGVIQSPRHLIKEKRETATLKCYPIPRHDTVYWYQQGPGQDPQFLISFYEKMQSDKGSIPDRFSAQQFSDYHSELNMSSLELGDSALYFCASSSRDRGFEQFFGPGTRLTVL.

CDR3 region: CASSWIDRESEQYF. The DNA for the CDR3 is TGTGCCAGCAGTTGGATCGACAGGGAAAGCGAGCAGTACTTC. The chain carries TRBV27 and TRBJ2-7, with 7 bases that match TRBD1. The CDR3 is made up of 14 amino acids. Germline V gives CDR1 MNHEY, CDR2 SMNVEV (reference sequence). V trimming: 4 bases; J trimming: 6 bases; junction bases outside the gene matches: 9.

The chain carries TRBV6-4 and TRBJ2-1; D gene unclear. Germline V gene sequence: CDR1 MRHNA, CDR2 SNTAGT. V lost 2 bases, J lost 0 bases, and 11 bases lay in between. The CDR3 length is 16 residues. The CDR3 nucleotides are TGTGCCAGCAGTGACATGGCCGTCAGCTCCTACAATGAGCAGTTCTTC. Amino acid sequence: CASSDMAVSSYNEQFF.

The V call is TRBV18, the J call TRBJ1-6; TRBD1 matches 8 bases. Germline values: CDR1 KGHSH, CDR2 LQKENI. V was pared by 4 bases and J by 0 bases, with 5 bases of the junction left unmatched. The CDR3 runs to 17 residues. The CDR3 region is CASSRQGISSYNSPLHF. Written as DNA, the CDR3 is TGTGCCAGCTCACGACAGGGGATTAGCTCCTATAATTCACCCCTCCACTTT.

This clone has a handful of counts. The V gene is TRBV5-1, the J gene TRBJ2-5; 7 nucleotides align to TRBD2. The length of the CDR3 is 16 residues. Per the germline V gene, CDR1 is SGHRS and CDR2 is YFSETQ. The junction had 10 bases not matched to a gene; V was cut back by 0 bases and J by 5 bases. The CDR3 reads CASSLVGGRVPETQYF. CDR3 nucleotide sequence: TGCGCCAGCAGCTTGGTTGGCGGGAGAGTGCCGGAGACCCAGTACTTC.

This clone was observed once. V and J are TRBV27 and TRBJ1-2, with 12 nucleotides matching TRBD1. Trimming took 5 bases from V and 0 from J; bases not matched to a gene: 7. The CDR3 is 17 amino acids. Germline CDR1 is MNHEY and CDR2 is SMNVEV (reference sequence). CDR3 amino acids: CASSSRDRGLANYGYTF. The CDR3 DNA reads TGTGCCAGCAGTAGCCGGGACAGGGGGCTAGCTAACTATGGCTACACCTTC.

The CDR3: CASSARQGADTDTQYF. CDR3 nucleotide sequence: TGTGCCAGCAGCGCCCGACAGGGGGCCGACACAGATACGCAGTATTTT. This chain connects TRBV9 to TRBJ2-3; the match to TRBD1 covers 10 bases. Germline CDR1 SGDLS, CDR2 YYNGEE. V lost 3 bases, J lost 2 bases, and 6 bases stayed unmatched. The CDR3 has 16 amino acids. Based on the CDR3 plus reference TRBV9 and TRBJ2-3, the full variable domain is DSGVTQTPKHLITATGQRVTLRCSPRSGDLSVYWYQQSLDQGLQFLIQYYNGEERAKGNILERFSAQQFPDLHSELNLSSLELGDSALYFCASSARQGADTDTQYFGPGTRLTVL.

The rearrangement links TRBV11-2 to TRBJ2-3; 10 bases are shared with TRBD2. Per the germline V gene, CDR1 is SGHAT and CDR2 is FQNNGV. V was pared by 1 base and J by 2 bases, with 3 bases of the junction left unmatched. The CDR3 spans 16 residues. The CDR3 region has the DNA TGTGCCAGCAGCTTAGCTAGCGGGAGCCCCACAGATACGCAGTATTTT. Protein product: CASSLASGSPTDTQYF.

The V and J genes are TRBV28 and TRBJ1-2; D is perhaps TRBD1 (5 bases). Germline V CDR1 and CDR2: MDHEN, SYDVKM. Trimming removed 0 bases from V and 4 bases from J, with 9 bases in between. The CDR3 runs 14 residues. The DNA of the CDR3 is TGTGCCAGCAGTTTATGGGGGCGAGGCTATGGCTACACCTTC. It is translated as CASSLWGRGYGYTF.

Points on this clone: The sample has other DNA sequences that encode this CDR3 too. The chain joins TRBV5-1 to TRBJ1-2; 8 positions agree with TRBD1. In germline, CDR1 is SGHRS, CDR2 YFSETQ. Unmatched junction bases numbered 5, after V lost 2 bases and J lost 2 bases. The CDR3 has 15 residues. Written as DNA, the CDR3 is TGCGCCAGCAGCTTAGGACAGGGCGGAAACTATGGCTACACCTTC. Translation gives CASSLGQGGNYGYTF.

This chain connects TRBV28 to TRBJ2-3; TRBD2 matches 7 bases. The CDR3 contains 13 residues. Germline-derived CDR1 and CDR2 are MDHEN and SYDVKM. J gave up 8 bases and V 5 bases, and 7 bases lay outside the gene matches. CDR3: CASSRLERGTQYF. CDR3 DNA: TGTGCCAGCAGTCGGCTTGAGCGGGGTACGCAGTATTTT.

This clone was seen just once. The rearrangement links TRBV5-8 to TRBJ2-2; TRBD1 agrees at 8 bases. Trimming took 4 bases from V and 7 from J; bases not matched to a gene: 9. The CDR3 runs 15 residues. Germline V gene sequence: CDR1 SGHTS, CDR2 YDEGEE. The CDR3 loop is CASSQARTGYGELFF. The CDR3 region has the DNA TGTGCCAGCAGCCAGGCCCGGACAGGGTACGGGGAGCTGTTTTTT.

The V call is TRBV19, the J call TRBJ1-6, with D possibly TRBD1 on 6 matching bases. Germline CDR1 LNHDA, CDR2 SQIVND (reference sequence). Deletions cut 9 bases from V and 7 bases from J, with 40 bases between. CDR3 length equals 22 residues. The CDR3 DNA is TGTGCCAGGACAAACGCGGGGGGGGCCAGGCCCGAAGGCCCTGTACAAAATTCACCCCTCCACTTT. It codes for CARTNAGGARPEGPVQNSPLHF.

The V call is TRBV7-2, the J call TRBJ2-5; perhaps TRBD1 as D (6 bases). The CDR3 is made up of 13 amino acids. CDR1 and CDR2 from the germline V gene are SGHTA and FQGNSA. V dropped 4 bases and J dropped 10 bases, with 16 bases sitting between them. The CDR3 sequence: CASSSRTGRVQYF. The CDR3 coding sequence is TGTGCCAGCAGCTCCCGAACAGGGCGGGTCCAGTACTTC.